Shown below are 23 T cell receptor beta chains from a single sample sequenced in a study of vaccination effects on CD4 cells after COVID-19. Assay used: immunoSEQ multiplex PCR; TCRdb lists only in-frame clones, some missing. The sample records 45,000 to 50,000 clones, about 80% being singletons. These receptors are not linked to any known antigen. Between days 9 and 11 of culture, CD4+ T cells were separated out. The sample was CD4+ T cells from PBMCs cultured without peptide, taken before COVID-19 vaccination. All receptors derive from a human donor who had a prior SARS-CoV-2 infection.

This clone came up once. V gene TRBV24-1 combines with J gene TRBJ2-7, with TRBD2 identical over 7 bases. Germline V gives CDR1 KGHDR, CDR2 SFDVKD. The CDR3 has 14 residues. V dropped 5 bases and J dropped 0; count of bases not matched to a gene: 3. The DNA for the CDR3 is TGTGCCACCAGTGTCGGGGGGAGCTCCTACGAGCAGTACTTC. Its protein product is CATSVGGSSYEQYF.

This clone showed up just a few times. The chain links TRBV5-4 to TRBJ2-3; 9 positions agree with TRBD1. CDR1 SGHNT and CDR2 YYREEE come from the germline V gene (reference sequence). The CDR3 runs to 16 residues. The J segment lost 2 bases and the V segment lost 0 bases, leaving 4 bases of the junction unmatched. The CDR3 DNA sequence: TGTGCCAGCAGCTTGGGACAGGGGGTACTCACAGATACGCAGTATTTT. Translating it yields CASSLGQGVLTDTQYF.

The V and J genes are TRBV12-3 or TRBV12-4 and TRBJ1-1; D gene uncertain. The CDR3 extends over 13 amino acids. Trimming left V 6 bases short and J 7 bases short, with 15 bases between. CDR3 sequence: CASSTRVGSEAFF. DNA for the CDR3: TGTGCCAGCAGCACCCGGGTGGGCAGTGAAGCTTTCTTT.

This clone appeared a single time. V usage is TRBV30 and J usage is TRBJ1-4; 7 bases map to TRBD1. CDR1 GTSNPN and CDR2 SVGIG come from the germline V gene (reference sequence). The CDR3 loop spans 13 amino acids. V dropped 6 bases and J dropped 8; count of bases not matched to a gene: 9. The CDR3 region is CACTPGTVEKLFF. The CDR3 DNA reads as TGTGCCTGTACCCCCGGGACAGTGGAAAAACTGTTTTTT.

The chain has TRBV2 and TRBJ2-5; perhaps TRBD1 as D (6 bases). The CDR3 runs to 12 residues. From germline, CDR1 is SNHLY and CDR2 FYNNEI. V was cut by 11 bases and J by 2 bases, with 12 bases left in between. Here the CDR3 DNA reads TGTGCCGGAAGTACAGGGCAAGAGACCCAGTACTTC. Its translation is CAGSTGQETQYF.

The V call is TRBV21-1, the J call TRBJ2-7; the DNA was not used to check the table's D call, TRBD2. TRBV21-1 is flagged as a pseudogene. The CDR3 runs to 15 residues. The CDR3 DNA sequence: TGTGCCAGCAGGCTAGCGGGAGGGCCAGTAGACGAGCAGTACTTC. It codes for CASRLAGGPVDEQYF.

The chain employs TRBV30 and TRBJ2-1; a possible D gene is TRBD1 (6 bases). Trimming took off 2 bases at V and 4 bases at J, with 15 bases between the two ends. Germline CDR1 GTSNPN, CDR2 SVGIG (reference sequence). This CDR3 is built from 15 residues. The CDR3 loop reads CAWSKPGQLYNEQFF. For the CDR3, the DNA is TGTGCCTGGAGTAAACCGGGACAACTATACAATGAGCAGTTCTTC. Looking up the rest from reference TRBV30 and TRBJ2-1 gives the full variable domain: SQTIHQWPATLVQPVGSPLSLECTVEGTSNPNLYWYRQAAGRGLQLLFYSVGIGQISSEVPQNLSASRPQDRQFILSSKKLLLSDSGFYLCAWSKPGQLYNEQFFGPGTRLTVL.

This clone was recorded once. This chain joins TRBV5-1 and TRBJ2-3; no firm D call. Looked up from germline, CDR1 is SGHRS and CDR2 is YFSETQ. The V gene lost 0 bases and the J gene lost 3 bases, with 17 bases spanning the gap. The CDR3 loop spans 17 amino acids. The CDR3 DNA reads TGCGCCAGCAGCTTGGAAAGGCCCCCTGGAATGACAGATACGCAGTATTTT. This gives the protein CASSLERPPGMTDTQYF.

The rearrangement joins TRBV7-8 to TRBJ1-2; 7 nucleotides align to TRBD1. The CDR3 consists of 14 residues. Looked up from germline, CDR1 is SGHVS and CDR2 is FQNEAQ. The ends lost 5 bases at V and 4 bases at J; junction bases unmatched: 7. The CDR3 loop reads CASSPRQGGYGYTF. The CDR3 DNA is TGTGCCAGCAGCCCCAGACAGGGCGGCTATGGCTACACCTTC.

This sequence joins TRBV11-2 and TRBJ2-7, with 8 bases aligning to TRBD2. The CDR3 loop spans 15 amino acids. Germline loops: CDR1 SGHAT, CDR2 FQNNGV. After removal of 6 bases from V and 6 bases from J, the junction contained 13 bases not matched to a gene. The CDR3 loop is CASRPLGGRHGEQYF. The CDR3 coding sequence is TGTGCCAGCAGACCGCTCGGCGGGAGGCACGGCGAGCAGTACTTC.

The chain links TRBV11-3 to TRBJ1-1; tentative D call: TRBD1 (5 bases). CDR1 SGHNT and CDR2 YENEEA come from the germline V gene. The CDR3 runs 15 residues. With 3 bases removed from V and 0 bases from J, the gap between germline ends came to 11 bases. The CDR3 DNA follows: TGTGCCAGCAGCTTCGCCGGGACGGTGAACACTGAAGCTTTCTTT. Protein product: CASSFAGTVNTEAFF.

This chain joins TRBV10-3 and TRBJ2-1, with D perhaps matching TRBD2 (5 bases). CDR1 and CDR2 from the germline V gene are ENHRY and SYGVKD. V lost 4 bases, J lost 0 bases, and 10 bases lay in between. The CDR3 runs 15 residues. CDR3 nucleotides: TGTGCCATCAGTGCCCTGGGGAGCTCCTACAATGAGCAGTTCTTC. The encoded protein is CAISALGSSYNEQFF.

The chain links TRBV5-5 to TRBJ2-7, with 10 bases lining up with TRBD1. The CDR3 has 14 residues. Germline V gene data show CDR1 as SGHKS and CDR2 as YYEKEE (reference sequence). Germline trimming cut 6 bases from V and 1 base from J; bases unmatched to any gene: 4. For the CDR3, the DNA is TGTGCCAGCACCGGGACAGGGGATTCCTACGAGCAGTACTTC. Residues: CASTGTGDSYEQYF.

This chain links TRBV30 with TRBJ1-2; D is unclear. V was pared by 8 bases and J by 4 bases, with 17 bases between. Germline CDR1 GTSNPN, CDR2 SVGIG (reference sequence). The CDR3 covers 13 residues. In DNA, the CDR3 is TGTGCCGGAACGGAGGGCCCCTCCTATGGCTACACCTTC. This encodes CAGTEGPSYGYTF.

J is TRBJ1-6 and V is TRBV5-6, with a weak D call TRBD1 (6 bases). Germline CDR1 and CDR2: SGHDT and YYEEEE. V lost 2 bases, J lost 6 bases, and 18 bases lay in between. The CDR3 contains 17 residues. CDR3 nucleotide sequence: TGTGCCAGCAGCTTTAGGGGGATCGACGCCCTTAATTCACCCCTCCACTTT. It specifies CASSFRGIDALNSPLHF.

This chain uses TRBV19 with TRBJ1-6; tentative D call: TRBD1 (5 bases). The CDR3 is made up of 16 amino acids. Trimming removed 5 bases from V and 9 bases from J, with 20 bases in between. Germline lookup yields CDR1 LNHDA and CDR2 SQIVND (reference sequence). The CDR3 reads CASSYGTATRGSPLHF. For the CDR3, the DNA is TGTGCCAGTAGTTATGGGACGGCGACGCGGGGTTCACCCCTCCACTTT.

The chain is built from TRBV4-2 and TRBJ1-2; a weak D match, TRBD1 (5 bases). The CDR3 spans 18 residues. V was shortened by 0 bases and J by 0 bases, with 17 bases between the two germline ends. Germline V gives CDR1 LGHNA, CDR2 YNFKEQ. This chain's CDR3 is CASSQDPVRQGTNYGYTF. CDR3 coding DNA: TGTGCCAGCAGCCAAGATCCCGTGAGGCAGGGAACTAACTATGGCTACACCTTC.

The chain employs TRBV6-5 and TRBJ1-1; unclear D gene. This CDR3 contains 13 residues. Germline V CDR1 and CDR2: MNHEY, SVGAGI. Trimming removed 5 bases at V and 1 base at J, with 8 bases between. CDR3 coding DNA: TGTGCCAGCAGTCAATCCGGGAACACTGAAGCTTTCTTT. Protein product: CASSQSGNTEAFF.

The chain recombines TRBV11-2 with TRBJ1-1; D might be TRBD1 (6 bases). V was clipped by 5 bases and J by 5 bases, with 15 bases between them. The germline V gene encodes CDR1 SGHAT and CDR2 FQNNGV. There are 14 residues in the CDR3. The CDR3 region is CASSTPRQVTEAFF. In DNA, the CDR3 is TGTGCCAGCAGCACTCCCCGACAGGTAACTGAAGCTTTCTTT.

The chain employs TRBV6-5 and TRBJ2-3, with a possible D match to TRBD2 (6 bases). CDR1 MNHEY and CDR2 SVGAGI come from the germline V gene. Trimming cost V 6 bases and J 5 bases, with 12 bases left between them. The CDR3 covers 13 residues. The CDR3 region has the DNA TGTGCCAGCAGCTCGCCCGGGAGAGATACGCAGTATTTT. It is translated as CASSSPGRDTQYF.

V is TRBV29-1 and J is TRBJ2-3, with 12 positions matching TRBD2. Losses at the gene ends were 4 bases for V and 6 bases for J; bases not matched to a gene: 8. CDR1 is SQVTM and CDR2 is ANQGSEA in the germline V gene. CDR3 size: 15 residues. CDR3 loop: CSVVASGRAGDTQYF. CDR3 DNA: TGCAGCGTTGTTGCTAGCGGGAGGGCCGGGGATACGCAGTATTTT.

This chain uses TRBV9 with TRBJ1-5; no clear D. Per the germline V gene, CDR1 is SGDLS and CDR2 is YYNGEE. V lost 0 bases, J lost 5 bases, and 6 bases lay in between. This CDR3 contains 13 residues. In nucleotides, the CDR3 is TGTGCCAGCAGCGTAGTCCCCGATCAGCCCCAGCATTTT. Its protein is CASSVVPDQPQHF.

The chain carries TRBV7-2 and TRBJ2-6, with 7 bases matching TRBD1. This CDR3 spans 15 amino acids. From germline, CDR1 is SGHTA and CDR2 FQGNSA. V trimming: 7 bases; J trimming: 2 bases; junction bases outside the gene matches: 5. The CDR3 DNA reads TGTGCCAGCATCCAGGGGGAACCTGGGGCCAACGTCCTGACTTTC. Amino acids: CASIQGEPGANVLTF.